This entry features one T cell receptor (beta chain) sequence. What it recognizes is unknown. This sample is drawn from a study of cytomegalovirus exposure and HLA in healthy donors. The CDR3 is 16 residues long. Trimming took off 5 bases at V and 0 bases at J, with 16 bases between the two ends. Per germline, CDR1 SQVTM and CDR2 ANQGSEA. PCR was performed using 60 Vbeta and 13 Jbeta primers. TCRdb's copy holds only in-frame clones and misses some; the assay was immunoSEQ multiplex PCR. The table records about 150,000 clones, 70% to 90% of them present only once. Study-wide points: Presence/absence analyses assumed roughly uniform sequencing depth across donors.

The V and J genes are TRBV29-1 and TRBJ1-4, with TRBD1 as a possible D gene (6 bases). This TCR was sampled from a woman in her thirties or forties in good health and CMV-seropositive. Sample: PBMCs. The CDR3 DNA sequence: TGCAGCGTTTCCGGGACACTTCTTGCAACTAATGAAAAACTGTTTTTT. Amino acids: CSVSGTLLATNEKLFF.